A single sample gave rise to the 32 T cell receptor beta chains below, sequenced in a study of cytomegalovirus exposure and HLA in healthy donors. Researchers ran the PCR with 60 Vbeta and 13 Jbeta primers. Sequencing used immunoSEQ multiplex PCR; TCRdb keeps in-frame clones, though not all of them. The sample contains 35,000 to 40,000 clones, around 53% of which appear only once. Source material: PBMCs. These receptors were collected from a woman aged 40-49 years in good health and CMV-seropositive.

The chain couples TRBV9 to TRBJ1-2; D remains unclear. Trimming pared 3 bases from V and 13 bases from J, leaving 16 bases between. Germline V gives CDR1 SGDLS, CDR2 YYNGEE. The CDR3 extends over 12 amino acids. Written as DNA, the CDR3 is TGTGCCAGCAGCGCATTTTCAGGTGCCGCCACCTTC. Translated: CASSAFSGAATF.

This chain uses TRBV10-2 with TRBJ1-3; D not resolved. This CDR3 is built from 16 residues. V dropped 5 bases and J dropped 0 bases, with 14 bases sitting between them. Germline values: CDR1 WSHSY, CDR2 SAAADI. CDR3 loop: CASSSSRALSGNTIYF. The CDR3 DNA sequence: TGCGCCAGCAGTAGCTCGAGGGCCCTCTCTGGAAACACCATATATTTT.

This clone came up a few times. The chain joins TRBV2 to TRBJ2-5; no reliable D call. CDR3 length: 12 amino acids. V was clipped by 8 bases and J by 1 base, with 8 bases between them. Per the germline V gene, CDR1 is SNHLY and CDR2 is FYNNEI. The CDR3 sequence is CASALSQETQYF. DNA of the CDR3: TGTGCCAGCGCCCTCAGCCAAGAGACCCAGTACTTC.

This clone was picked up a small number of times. The CDR3 coding sequence is TGTGCCAGCAGTGAGCAGCGGGGGGACCAAGAGACCCAGTACTTC. Its translation: CASSEQRGDQETQYF. The J gene is TRBJ2-5, the V gene TRBV2, with 9 bases lining up with TRBD2. Per germline, CDR1 SNHLY and CDR2 FYNNEI. With 3 bases clipped from V and 0 bases from J, the junction kept 2 bases outside the gene matches. There are 15 residues in the CDR3.

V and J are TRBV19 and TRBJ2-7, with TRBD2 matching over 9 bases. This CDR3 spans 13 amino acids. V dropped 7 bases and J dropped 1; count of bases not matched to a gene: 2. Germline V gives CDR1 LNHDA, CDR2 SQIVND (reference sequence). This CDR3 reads CASTGLASYEQYF. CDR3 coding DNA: TGTGCCAGTACGGGACTAGCTTCCTACGAGCAGTACTTC. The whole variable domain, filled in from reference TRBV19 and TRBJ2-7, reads DGGITQSPKYLFRKEGQNVTLSCEQNLNHDAMYWYRQDPGQGLRLIYYSQIVNDFQKGDIAEGYSVSREKKESFPLTVTSAQKNPTAFYLCASTGLASYEQYFGPGTRLTVT.

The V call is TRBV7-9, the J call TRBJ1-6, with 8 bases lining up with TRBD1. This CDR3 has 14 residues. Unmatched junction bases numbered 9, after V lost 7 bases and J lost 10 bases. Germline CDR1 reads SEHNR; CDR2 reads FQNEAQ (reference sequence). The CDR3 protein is CASIPTGEGSPLHF. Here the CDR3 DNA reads TGTGCCAGCATCCCGACAGGGGAAGGATCACCCCTCCACTTT.

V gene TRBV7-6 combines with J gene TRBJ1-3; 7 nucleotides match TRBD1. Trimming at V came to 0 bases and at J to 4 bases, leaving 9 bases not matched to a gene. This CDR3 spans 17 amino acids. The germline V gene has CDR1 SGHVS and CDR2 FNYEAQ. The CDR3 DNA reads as TGTGCCAGCAGCTTAGCGCGACAGGGTCTAGCAGGAAACACCATATATTTT. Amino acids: CASSLARQGLAGNTIYF.

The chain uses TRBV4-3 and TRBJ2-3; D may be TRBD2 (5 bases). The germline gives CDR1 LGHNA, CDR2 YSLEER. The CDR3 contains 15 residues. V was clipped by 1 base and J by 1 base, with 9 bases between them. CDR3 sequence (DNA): TGCGCCAGCAGCCAAGTTCCCGGGGGCACAGATACGCAGTATTTT. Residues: CASSQVPGGTDTQYF.

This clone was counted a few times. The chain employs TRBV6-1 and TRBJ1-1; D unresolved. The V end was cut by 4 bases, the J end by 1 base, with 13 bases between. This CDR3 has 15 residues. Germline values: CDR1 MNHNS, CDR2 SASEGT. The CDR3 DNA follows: TGTGCCAGCAGTGGTAGGACGGGGAAGAACACTGAAGCTTTCTTT. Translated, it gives CASSGRTGKNTEAFF.

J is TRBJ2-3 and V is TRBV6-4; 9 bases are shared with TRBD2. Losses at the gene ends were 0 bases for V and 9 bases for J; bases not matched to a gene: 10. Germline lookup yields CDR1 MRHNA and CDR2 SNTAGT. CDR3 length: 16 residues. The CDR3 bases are TGTGCCAGCAGTGACTCAGGCGGGGGGGCCATTTCAACGCAGTATTTT. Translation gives CASSDSGGGAISTQYF.

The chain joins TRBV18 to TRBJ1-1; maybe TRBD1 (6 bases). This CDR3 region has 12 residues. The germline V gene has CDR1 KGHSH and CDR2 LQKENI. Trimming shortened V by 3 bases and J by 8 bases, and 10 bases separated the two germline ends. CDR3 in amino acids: CASSPSQGEAFF. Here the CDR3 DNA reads TGTGCCAGCTCACCGTCACAGGGAGAAGCTTTCTTT.

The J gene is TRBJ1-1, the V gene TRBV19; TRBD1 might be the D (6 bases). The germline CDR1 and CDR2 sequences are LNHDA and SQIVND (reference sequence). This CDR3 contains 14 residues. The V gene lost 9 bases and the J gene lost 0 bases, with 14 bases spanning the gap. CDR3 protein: CASRKGQLNTEAFF. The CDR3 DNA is TGTGCCAGCCGAAAAGGACAGTTGAACACTGAAGCTTTCTTT. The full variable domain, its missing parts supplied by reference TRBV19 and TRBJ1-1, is DGGITQSPKYLFRKEGQNVTLSCEQNLNHDAMYWYRQDPGQGLRLIYYSQIVNDFQKGDIAEGYSVSREKKESFPLTVTSAQKNPTAFYLCASRKGQLNTEAFFGQGTRLTVV.

The CDR3 region has the DNA TGTGCCATATCGGCGACAGGGCAGGATTCACCCCTCCACTTT. It encodes CAISATGQDSPLHF. The chain joins TRBV2 to TRBJ1-6; TRBD1 matches at 7 bases. Germline V CDR1 and CDR2: SNHLY, FYNNEI. V shed 10 bases and J 8 bases; nucleotides not matched to a gene: 11. The CDR3 runs 14 residues.

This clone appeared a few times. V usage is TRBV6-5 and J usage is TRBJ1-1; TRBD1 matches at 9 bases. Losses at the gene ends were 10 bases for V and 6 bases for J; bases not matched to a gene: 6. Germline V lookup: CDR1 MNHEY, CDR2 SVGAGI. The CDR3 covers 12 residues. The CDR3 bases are TGTGCCACCACGGACAGGGGCGCTGAAGCTTTCTTT. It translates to CATTDRGAEAFF.

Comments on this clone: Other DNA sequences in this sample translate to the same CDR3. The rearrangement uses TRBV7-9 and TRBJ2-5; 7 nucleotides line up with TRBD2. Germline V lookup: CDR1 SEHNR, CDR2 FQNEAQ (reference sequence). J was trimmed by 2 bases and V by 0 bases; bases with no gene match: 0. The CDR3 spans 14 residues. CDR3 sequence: CASSLAGGQETQYF. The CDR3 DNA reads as TGTGCCAGCAGCTTAGCGGGGGGGCAAGAGACCCAGTACTTC.

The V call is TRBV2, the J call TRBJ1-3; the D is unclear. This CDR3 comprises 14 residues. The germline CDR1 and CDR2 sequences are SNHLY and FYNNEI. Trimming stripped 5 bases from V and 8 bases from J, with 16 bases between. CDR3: CASSPGADGDTIYF. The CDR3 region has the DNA TGTGCCAGCAGTCCGGGAGCCGACGGAGACACCATATATTTT.

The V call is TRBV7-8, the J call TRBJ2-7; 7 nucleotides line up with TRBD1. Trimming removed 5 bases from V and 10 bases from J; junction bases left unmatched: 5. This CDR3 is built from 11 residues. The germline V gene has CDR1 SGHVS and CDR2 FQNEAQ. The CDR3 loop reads CASSLRDSQYF. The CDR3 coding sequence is TGTGCCAGCAGCCTCCGGGACAGCCAGTACTTC.

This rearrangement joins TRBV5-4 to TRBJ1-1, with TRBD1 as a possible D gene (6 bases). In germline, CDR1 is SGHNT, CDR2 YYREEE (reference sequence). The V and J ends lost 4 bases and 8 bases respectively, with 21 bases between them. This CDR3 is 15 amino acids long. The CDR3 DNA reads TGTGCCAGCAGCCCACCCAACCGGGACACCCAAGAAGCTTTCTTT. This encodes CASSPPNRDTQEAFF.

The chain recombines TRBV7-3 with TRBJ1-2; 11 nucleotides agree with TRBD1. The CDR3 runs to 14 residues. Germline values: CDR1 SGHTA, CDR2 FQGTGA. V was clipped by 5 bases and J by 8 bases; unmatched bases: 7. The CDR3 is CASSQTGTGGGYTF. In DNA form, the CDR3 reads TGTGCCAGCAGCCAGACCGGGACAGGGGGAGGCTACACCTTC.

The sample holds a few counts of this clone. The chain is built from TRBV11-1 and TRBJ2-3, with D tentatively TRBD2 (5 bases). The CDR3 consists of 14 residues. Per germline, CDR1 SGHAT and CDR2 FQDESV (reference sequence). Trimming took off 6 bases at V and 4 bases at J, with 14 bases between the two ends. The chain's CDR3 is CASRPGMGADTQYF. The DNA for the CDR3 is TGTGCCAGCAGGCCCGGGATGGGCGCAGATACGCAGTATTTT.

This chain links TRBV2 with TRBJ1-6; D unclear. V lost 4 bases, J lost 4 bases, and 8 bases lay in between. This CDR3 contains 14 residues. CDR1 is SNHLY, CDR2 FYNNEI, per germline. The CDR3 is CASSGGLYNSPLHF. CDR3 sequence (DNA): TGTGCCAGCAGTGGAGGGCTGTATAATTCACCCCTCCACTTT. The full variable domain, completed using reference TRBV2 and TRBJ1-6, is EPEVTQTPSHQVTQMGQEVILRCVPISNHLYFYWYRQILGQKVEFLVSFYNNEISEKSEIFDDQFSVERPDGSNFTLKIRSTKLEDSAMYFCASSGGLYNSPLHFGNGTRLTVT.

The CDR3 sequence is CASSMEGQGSYEQYF. The CDR3 region has the DNA TGCGCCAGCAGCATGGAGGGACAGGGTTCCTACGAGCAGTACTTC. The V and J genes are TRBV5-1 and TRBJ2-7; 9 nucleotides align to TRBD1. The CDR3 sequence is 15 residues long. With V trimmed by 4 bases and J by 1 base, 6 bases remained unmatched. Germline V lookup: CDR1 SGHRS, CDR2 YFSETQ.

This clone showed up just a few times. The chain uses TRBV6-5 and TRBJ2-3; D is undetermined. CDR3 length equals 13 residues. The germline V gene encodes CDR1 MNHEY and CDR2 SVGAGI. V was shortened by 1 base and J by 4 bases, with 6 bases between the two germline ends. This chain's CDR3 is CASSYWRADTQYF. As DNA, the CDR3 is TGTGCCAGCAGTTACTGGAGAGCAGATACGCAGTATTTT.

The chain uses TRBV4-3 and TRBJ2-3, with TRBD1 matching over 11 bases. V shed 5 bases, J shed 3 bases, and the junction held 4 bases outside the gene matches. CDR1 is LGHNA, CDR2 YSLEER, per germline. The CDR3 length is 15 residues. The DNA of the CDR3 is TGCGCCAGCAGCGCCGGGACAGGGGGGACAGATACGCAGTATTTT. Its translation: CASSAGTGGTDTQYF.

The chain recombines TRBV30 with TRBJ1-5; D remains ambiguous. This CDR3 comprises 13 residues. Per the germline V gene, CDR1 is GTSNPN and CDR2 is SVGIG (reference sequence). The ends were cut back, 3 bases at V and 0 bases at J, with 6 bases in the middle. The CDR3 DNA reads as TGTGCCTGGAGCGGCGGTAGCAATCAGCCCCAGCATTTT. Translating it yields CAWSGGSNQPQHF.

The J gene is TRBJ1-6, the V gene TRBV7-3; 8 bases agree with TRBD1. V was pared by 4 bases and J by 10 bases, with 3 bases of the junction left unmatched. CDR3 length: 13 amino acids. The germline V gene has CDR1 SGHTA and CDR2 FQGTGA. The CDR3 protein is CASSSTGESPLHF. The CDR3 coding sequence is TGTGCCAGCAGCTCGACAGGGGAGTCACCCCTCCACTTT.

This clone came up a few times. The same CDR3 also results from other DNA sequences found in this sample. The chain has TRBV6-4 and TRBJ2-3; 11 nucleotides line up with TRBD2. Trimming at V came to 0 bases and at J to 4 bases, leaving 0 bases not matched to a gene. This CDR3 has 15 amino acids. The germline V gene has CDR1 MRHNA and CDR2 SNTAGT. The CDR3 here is CASSDSSGGADTQYF. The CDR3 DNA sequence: TGTGCCAGCAGTGACTCTAGCGGGGGGGCAGATACGCAGTATTTT.

The CDR3 DNA follows: TGCGCCAGCAGCCACGAGGATACGCGAGCCTCTGGGGCCAACGTCCTGACTTTC. Amino acids: CASSHEDTRASGANVLTF. This rearrangement joins TRBV4-1 to TRBJ2-6; no reliable D call. The V gene lost 3 bases and the J gene lost 0 bases, with 15 bases spanning the gap. Germline CDR1 reads MGHRA; CDR2 reads YSYEKL. The CDR3 has 18 amino acids.

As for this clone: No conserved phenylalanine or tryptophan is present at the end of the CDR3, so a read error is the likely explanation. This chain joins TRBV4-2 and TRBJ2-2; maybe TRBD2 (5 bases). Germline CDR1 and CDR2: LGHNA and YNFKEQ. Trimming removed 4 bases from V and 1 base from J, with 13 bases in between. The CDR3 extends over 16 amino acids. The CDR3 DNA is TGTGCCAGCAGCCTTTACTCCGGGAAGAACACCGGGGAGCTGTTTGTT. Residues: CASSLYSGKNTGELFV.

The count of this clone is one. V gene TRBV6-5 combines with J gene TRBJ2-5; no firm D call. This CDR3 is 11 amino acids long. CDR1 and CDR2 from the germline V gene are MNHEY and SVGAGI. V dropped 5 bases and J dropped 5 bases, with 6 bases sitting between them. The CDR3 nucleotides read TGTGCCAGCAGTAGCGTTGAGACCCAGTACTTC. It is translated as CASSSVETQYF.

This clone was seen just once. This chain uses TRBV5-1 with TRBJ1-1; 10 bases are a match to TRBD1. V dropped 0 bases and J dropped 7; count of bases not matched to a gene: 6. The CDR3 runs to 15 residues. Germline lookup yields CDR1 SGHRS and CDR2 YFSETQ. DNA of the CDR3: TGCGCCAGCAGCTTGGTAGGACAGGGGGTCGGTGAAGCTTTCTTT. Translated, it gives CASSLVGQGVGEAFF.

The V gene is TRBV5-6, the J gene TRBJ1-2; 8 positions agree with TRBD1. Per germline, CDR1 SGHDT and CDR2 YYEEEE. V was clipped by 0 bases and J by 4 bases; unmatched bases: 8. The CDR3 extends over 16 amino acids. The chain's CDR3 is CASSLGQGRFGYGYTF. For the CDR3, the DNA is TGTGCCAGCAGCTTGGGACAGGGGCGGTTTGGCTATGGCTACACCTTC.